The 2 T cell receptor beta chains below all came from one sample that was sequenced in a study of blood T cells in healthy people across ages. A sample-barcoded 5' primer and a J-beta primer mix were used in a second PCR of roughly 6 to 11 cycles. MiXCR was run by TCRdb on the 5' RACE reads, yielding one entry per CDR3 protein. The repertoire holds roughly 830,000 distinct CDR3 sequences, with approximately 59% as singletons. Sequenced sample: blood. These receptors came from a man aged 25 to 45 in good health.

CDR3 DNA sequence: TGTGCCAGCAGTTTTGGCGGGGTCAATGAGCAGTTCTTC. Residues: CASSFGGVNEQFF. This sequence joins TRBV27 and TRBJ2-1; possibly TRBD2 for D (6 bases). The CDR3 sequence is 13 residues long. CDR1 and CDR2 (germline): MNHEY, SMNVEV (reference sequence). The V gene lost 3 bases and the J gene lost 6 bases, with 9 bases spanning the gap.

This clonotype was seen a handful of times. The genes are TRBV29-1 and TRBJ2-5, with D possibly matching TRBD1 (6 bases). Germline CDR1 and CDR2: SQVTM and ANQGSEA. Between the trimmed V and J ends, which lost 2 bases and 5 bases, there was a span of 21 bases. CDR3 length: 16 amino acids. The CDR3 DNA sequence: TGCAGCGTTGAATTGTCGGGGACACCGCCGAGGGAGACCCAGTACTTC. This sequence encodes CSVELSGTPPRETQYF.